This T cell receptor (beta chain) was captured by sequencing in a study of T cells in localized non-small cell lung cancer. The repertoire was sequenced with immunoSEQ multiplex PCR; TCRdb's copy has only in-frame clones and lacks some. This sample has roughly 810 clones, with 30% found just once. The ends were cut back, 2 bases at V and 5 bases at J, with 10 bases in the middle. The V gene's germline CDR1 is SGDLS and CDR2 YYNGEE. The length of the CDR3 is 13 residues. By share of the sample, this clone is medium-sized. The specimen was lung tumor tissue, collected before any cancer treatment. The origin of this receptor is a woman aged 18 to 49 with stage III lung adenocarcinoma. J is TRBJ2-5 and V is TRBV9; D assignment may be TRBD1 or TRBD2 (5 bases each). The DNA of the CDR3 is TGTGCCAGCAGCGTCTCGTGGGGGGAGACCCAGTACTTC. It translates to CASSVSWGETQYF.